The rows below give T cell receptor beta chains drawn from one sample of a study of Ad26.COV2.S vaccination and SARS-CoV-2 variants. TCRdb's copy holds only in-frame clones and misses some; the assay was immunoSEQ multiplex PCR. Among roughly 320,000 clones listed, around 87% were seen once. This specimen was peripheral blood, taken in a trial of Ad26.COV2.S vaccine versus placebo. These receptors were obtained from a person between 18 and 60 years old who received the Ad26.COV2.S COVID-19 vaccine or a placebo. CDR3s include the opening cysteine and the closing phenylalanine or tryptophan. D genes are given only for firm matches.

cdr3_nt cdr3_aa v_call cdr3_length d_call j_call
TGTGCCAGCAGCTTAGGACTGAACTCTGGAAACACCATATATTTT CASSLGLNSGNTIYF TRBV7-2 15 - TRBJ1-3
TGTGCCAGCAGCTCCTGGGTCGGAATGAACACTGAAGCTTTCTTT CASSSWVGMNTEAFF TRBV7-8 15 - TRBJ1-1
TGTGCCAGCAGTTTATCGGGCCAGCCCCAGCATTTT CASSLSGQPQHF TRBV12-3/TRBV12-4 12 - TRBJ1-5
TGTGCCACCAGCCCTCGGGACAGCTATGGCTACACCTTC CATSPRDSYGYTF TRBV15 13 TRBD1 TRBJ1-2
TGTGCCTGTAGTCTGAACACTGAAGCTTTCTTT CACSLNTEAFF TRBV30 11 - TRBJ1-1
TGTGCCAGCAGTTCATTCGACCCGGGTTTCTATAATTCACCCCTCCACTTT CASSSFDPGFYNSPLHF TRBV27 17 - TRBJ1-6
TGTGCCAGCAGCTTAGGACCCCGAGGAAACACCATATATTTT CASSLGPRGNTIYF TRBV11-2 14 - TRBJ1-3
TGTGCCAGCAGCTTGGAGTGGGGCCGGTATTACGAGCAGTACTTC CASSLEWGRYYEQYF TRBV5-4 15 - TRBJ2-7
TGTGCCAGCAGGGACAGTTGGGGGGGCAATCAGCCCCAGCATTTT CASRDSWGGNQPQHF TRBV2 15 - TRBJ1-5
TGCGCCAGCAGCCAGTTTGGCCAGTCACCCCTCCACTTT CASSQFGQSPLHF TRBV5-1 13 - TRBJ1-6